The clone carrying this T cell receptor (beta chain) was counted many times. The length of the CDR3 is 12 residues. CDR1 and CDR2 (germline): LNHDA, SQIVND (reference sequence). V was pared by 4 bases and J by 5 bases, with 8 bases between. cDNA synthesis used the whole RNA isolate, giving expressed TCRB sequences. Only in-frame clones appear in the TCRdb table, and some are missing; sequencing was by immunoSEQ multiplex PCR. The sample consists of 150,000 to 190,000 clones, over 7.5% of them appearing once. This entry is derived from a study of beta chain features in type 1 diabetes. The clonotype was recovered from a man aged 18 to 29 in good health. Input material: central memory CD4+ T cells from blood. This rearrangement joins TRBV19 to TRBJ2-5; D is unresolved. The DNA for the CDR3 is TGTGCCAGTAGTAATGTCCTCGAGACCCAGTACTTC. This translates into CASSNVLETQYF.